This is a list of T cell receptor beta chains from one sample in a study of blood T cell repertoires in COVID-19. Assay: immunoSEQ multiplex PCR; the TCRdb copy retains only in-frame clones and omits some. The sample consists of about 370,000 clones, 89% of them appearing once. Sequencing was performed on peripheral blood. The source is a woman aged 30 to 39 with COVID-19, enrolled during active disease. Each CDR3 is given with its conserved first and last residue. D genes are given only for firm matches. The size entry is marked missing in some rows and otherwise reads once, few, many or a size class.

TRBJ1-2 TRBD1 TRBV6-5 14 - TGTGCCAGCAGTTACAGGGGGCCCTTATCTGGCTACACCTTC CASSYRGPLSGYTF
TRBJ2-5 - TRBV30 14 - TGTGCCTGGAGCGTAAGGGGGTTGCGGAGTCACCGGTACTTC CAWSVRGLRSHRYF
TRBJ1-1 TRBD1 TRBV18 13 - TGTGCCAGCTCACCGGGACAGGACACTGAAGCTTTCTTT CASSPGQDTEAFF
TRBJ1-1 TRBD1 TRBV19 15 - TGTGCCAGTACCTTCGGGACAGGGGCGAACACTGAAGCTTTCTTT CASTFGTGANTEAFF
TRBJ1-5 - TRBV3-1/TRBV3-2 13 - TGTGCCAGCCGGCAAACGGGGGGCGGGCCCCAGCATTTT CASRQTGGGPQHF
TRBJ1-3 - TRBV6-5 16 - TGTGCCAGCAGTTACTCCTTCAGGGGTCCTGGAAACACCATATATTTT CASSYSFRGPGNTIYF
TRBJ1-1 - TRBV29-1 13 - TGCAGCGTTGACCTCGTTGGTAGTGGTGAAGCTTTCTTT CSVDLVGSGEAFF
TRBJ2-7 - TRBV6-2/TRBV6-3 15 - TGTGCCAGCAGTTACTCGAGCATAGTTCTGGACGAGCAGTACTTC CASSYSSIVLDEQYF
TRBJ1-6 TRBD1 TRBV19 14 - TGTGCCAGTGACCAGGGGGGCTTCCCTAGGTCCCTCCACTTT CASDQGGFPRSLHF
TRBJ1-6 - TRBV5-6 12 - TGTGCCAGCAGCTCGGCGACACGGCACCTCCACTTT CASSSATRHLHF
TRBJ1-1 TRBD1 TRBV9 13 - TGTGCCAGCAGGGGACAGGGAACCACTGAAGCTTTCTTT CASRGQGTTEAFF
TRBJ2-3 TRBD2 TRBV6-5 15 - TGTGCCAGCAGTTACTTCGGCGGGGGGTCAGATACGCAGTATTTT CASSYFGGGSDTQYF
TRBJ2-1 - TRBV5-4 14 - TGTGCCAGCAGCTTGTCCCAGGGGTTTGCTGAGCAGTTCTTC CASSLSQGFAEQFF
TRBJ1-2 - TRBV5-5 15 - TGTGCCAGCAGCTTGAATGAGTTTACTAACTATGGCTACACCTTC CASSLNEFTNYGYTF
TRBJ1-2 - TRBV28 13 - TGTGCCAGCAGTTTCCGGTCTAACTATGGCTACACCTTC CASSFRSNYGYTF
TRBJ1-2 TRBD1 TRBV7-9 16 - TGTGCCAGCAGCTTAGCGTCGTTGGGACAGGCTTATGGCTACACCTTC CASSLASLGQAYGYTF
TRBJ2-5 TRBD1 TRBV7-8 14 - TGTGCCAGCAGCTTAGGACGACAGGGAGAGACCCAGTACTTC CASSLGRQGETQYF
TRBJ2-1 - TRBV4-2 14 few TGTGCCAGCAGCCAAGATTTACGGTACAATGAGCAGTTCTTC CASSQDLRYNEQFF
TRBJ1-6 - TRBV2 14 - TGTGCCAGCAGGGTACGGACAGCCTATTCACCCCTCCACTTT CASRVRTAYSPLHF
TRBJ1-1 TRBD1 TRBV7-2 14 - TGTGCCAGCAGCTTTTCAGGGGGCTACACTGAAGCTTTCTTT CASSFSGGYTEAFF
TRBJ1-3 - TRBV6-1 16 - TGTGCCAGCAGTGAGTACAGGGCCGCATCTGGAAACACCATATATTTT CASSEYRAASGNTIYF
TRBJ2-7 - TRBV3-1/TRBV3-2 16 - TGTGCCAGCAGCCTCCTATGGGCGTCCTCCTCCTACGAGCAGTACTTC CASSLLWASSSYEQYF
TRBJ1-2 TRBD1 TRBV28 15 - TGTGCCAGCAGTTTCCCCTTCGACAGGGGTGGTGGCTACACCTTC CASSFPFDRGGGYTF
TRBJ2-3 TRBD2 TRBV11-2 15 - TGTGCCAGCAGCTTTAGCGGGAGGGCCACAGATACGCAGTATTTT CASSFSGRATDTQYF
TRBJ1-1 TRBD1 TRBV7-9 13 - TGTGCCAGCAGCTTCGGACAGGGCCCTGAAGCTTTCTTT CASSFGQGPEAFF
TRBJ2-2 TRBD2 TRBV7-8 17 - TGTGCCAGCCCGGTAGCGGGATACTCAGCGAACACCGGGGAGCTGTTTTTT CASPVAGYSANTGELFF
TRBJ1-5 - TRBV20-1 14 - TGCAGTGCTAGTGGGGACATGGCCAATCAGCCCCAGCATTTT CSASGDMANQPQHF
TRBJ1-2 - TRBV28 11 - TGTGCCAGCGTCGGGATCAATGGCTACACCTTC CASVGINGYTF
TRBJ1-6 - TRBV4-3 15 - TGCGCCAGCAGCCAAGATTCATCGAACTACTCACCCCTCCACTTT CASSQDSSNYSPLHF